This T cell receptor beta chain was observed in a study of blood T cell repertoires in COVID-19. Across the study: The United States, Italy and Spain provided the acute and convalescent COVID-19 samples.

Enrollment of patients from Seattle took place during active infection, with longitudinal follow-up. Per the original methods: Reference gene primer amplification yielded estimated nucleated cell counts. Sequenced by immunoSEQ multiplex PCR; TCRdb stores in-frame clones only, minus some. V, J and clone size derive from that table, while D and trimming were established from the DNA sequence. This sample carries roughly 500,000 clones, 89% of them seen once, and the ten largest clones take approximately 0.9%. This clone appeared once. This clonotype was obtained from a man aged 18 to 30 with COVID-19, enrolled during active disease. The sequenced sample consisted of peripheral blood.

CDR3 nucleotides: TGTGCCAGCAGCCAAGCCCCAGCGAAGGAGGTGAGAGAGACCCAGTACTTC. It specifies CASSQAPAKEVRETQYF. J is TRBJ2-5 and V is TRBV3-1 (or the pseudogene TRBV3-2), with D maybe TRBD2 (5 bases). Trimming cost V 1 base and J 4 bases, with 19 bases left between them. This CDR3 contains 17 residues. Germline loops: CDR1 LGHDT, CDR2 YNNKEL (reference sequence).